This record concerns one T cell receptor beta chain sequence. This sample was taken from a study of T cell changes during pregnancy in multiple sclerosis. The length of the CDR3 is 14 residues. V was cut by 3 bases and J by 1 base, with 7 bases left in between. Germline V gene data show CDR1 as MNHEY and CDR2 as SMNVEV (reference sequence). Libraries were prepared by immunoSEQ multiplex PCR; TCRdb keeps only in-frame clonotypes and omits some of them. The sample includes roughly 14,000 clones, around 85% of them seen just once. The clonotype comes from a female donor with multiple sclerosis, enrolled in a pregnancy study. The chain has TRBV27 and TRBJ2-1; no definite D call. The sample here was CD8+ T cells from peripheral blood mononuclear cells, taken in the first trimester of pregnancy. The CDR3, as DNA: TGTGCCAGCAGTTTGAGCCTTTCCTACAATGAGCAGTTCTTC. Protein: CASSLSLSYNEQFF.